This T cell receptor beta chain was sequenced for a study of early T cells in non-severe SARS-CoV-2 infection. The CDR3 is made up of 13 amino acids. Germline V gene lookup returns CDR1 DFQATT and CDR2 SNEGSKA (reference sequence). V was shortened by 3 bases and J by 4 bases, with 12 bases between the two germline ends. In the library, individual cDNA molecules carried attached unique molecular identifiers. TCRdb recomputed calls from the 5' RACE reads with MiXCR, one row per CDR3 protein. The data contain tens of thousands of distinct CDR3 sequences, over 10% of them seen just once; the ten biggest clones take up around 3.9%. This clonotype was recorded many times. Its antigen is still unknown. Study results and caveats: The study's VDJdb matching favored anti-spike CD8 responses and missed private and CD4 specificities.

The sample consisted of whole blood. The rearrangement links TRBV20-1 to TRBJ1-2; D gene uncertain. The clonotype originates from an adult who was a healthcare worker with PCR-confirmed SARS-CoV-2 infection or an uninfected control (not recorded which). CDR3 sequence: CSASGEAGYGYTF. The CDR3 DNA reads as TGCAGTGCTAGTGGGGAGGCAGGCTATGGCTACACCTTC.